Listed here is a single TCR beta chain. This sample is drawn from a study of OX40 agonist ivuxolimab in advanced cancers. Study at large: Those treated in dose escalation had hepatocellular carcinoma, melanoma, renal cell cancer or head and neck cancer. Three patients, one with hepatocellular carcinoma and two with cutaneous melanoma, achieved partial responses.

Sequenced by immunoSEQ multiplex PCR; TCRdb stores in-frame clones only, minus some. Of roughly 58,000 clones listed, around 88% are singletons. This CDR3 has 17 residues. Germline values: CDR1 SGHTA, CDR2 FQGTGA. V lost 5 bases, J lost 1 base, and 20 bases lay in between. This chain links TRBV7-3 with TRBJ1-2; a possible D gene is TRBD1 (5 bases). The receptor's source is an adult with an advanced solid tumor such as melanoma, head and neck, liver or kidney cancer. The input for sequencing was CD4+ or CD8+ T cells sorted from blood, taken in a trial of the OX40 agonist ivuxolimab. CDR3: CASSPSGQGWDNYGYTF. CDR3 coding DNA: TGTGCCAGCAGCCCTAGTGGGCAGGGATGGGATAACTATGGCTACACCTTC. Full variable domain (rest looked up from reference TRBV7-3 and TRBJ1-2): GAGVSQTPSNKVTEKGKYVELRCDPISGHTALYWYRQSLGQGPEFLIYFQGTGAADDSGLPNDRFFAVRPEGSVSTLKIQRTERGDSAVYLCASSPSGQGWDNYGYTFGSGTRLTVV.